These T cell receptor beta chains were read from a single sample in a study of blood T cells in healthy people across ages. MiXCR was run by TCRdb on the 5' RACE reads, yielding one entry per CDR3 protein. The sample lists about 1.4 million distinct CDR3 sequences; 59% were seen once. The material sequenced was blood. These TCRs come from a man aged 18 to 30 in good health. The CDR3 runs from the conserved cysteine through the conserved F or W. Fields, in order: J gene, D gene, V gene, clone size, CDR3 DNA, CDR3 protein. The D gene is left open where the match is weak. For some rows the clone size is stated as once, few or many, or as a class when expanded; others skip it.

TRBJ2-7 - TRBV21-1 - TGTGCCAGCAGCAGTATTTTATCCTACGAGCAGTACTTC CASSSILSYEQYF
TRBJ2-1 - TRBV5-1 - TGCGCCAGCAGCCCTCAGGGGAGTAACTTAGGGGAGCAGTTCTTC CASSPQGSNLGEQFF
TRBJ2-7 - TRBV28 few TGTGCCAGCAGTTTATACAGCGTTGCCGAGCAGTACTTC CASSLYSVAEQYF
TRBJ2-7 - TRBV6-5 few TGTGCCAGCAGTTACTCGTCAGGGAGGACCTCCTACGAGCAGTACTTC CASSYSSGRTSYEQYF
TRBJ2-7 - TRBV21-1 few TGTGCCAGCAGCCTCCCCCTAGTAGGACTCGAGCAGTACTTC CASSLPLVGLEQYF
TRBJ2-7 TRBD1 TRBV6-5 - TGTGCCAGCAGGCCGGGACAGGGGTTCCCCTACGAGCAGTACTTC CASRPGQGFPYEQYF
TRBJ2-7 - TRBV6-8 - TGTGCCAGAAGCACTAGCTGCTGGTACCAAGAGGCCCAGTACTTC CARSTSCWYQEAQYF
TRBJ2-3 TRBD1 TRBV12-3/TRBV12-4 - TGTGCCAGCAGCGCTGGACAGGGTAGCACAGATACGCAGTATTTT CASSAGQGSTDTQYF
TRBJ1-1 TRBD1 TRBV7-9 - TGTGCCAGCAGCCCAACCTTGGGACAGGGGGTTGATGAAGCTTTCTTT CASSPTLGQGVDEAFF
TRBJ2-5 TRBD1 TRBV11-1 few TGTGCCAGCAGCTTCCCCGACAGGGGGTATCGCGGCGAGACCCAGTACTTC CASSFPDRGYRGETQYF
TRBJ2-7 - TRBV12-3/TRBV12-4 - TGTGCCAGCAGTACCGGGGATCTCTCCTACGAGCAGTACTTC CASSTGDLSYEQYF
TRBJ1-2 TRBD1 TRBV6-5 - TGTGCCAGCAGTTTGGACCTACAGGGGGTGAAGGGCTACACCTTC CASSLDLQGVKGYTF
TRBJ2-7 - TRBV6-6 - TGTGCCAGCAGTCCCATCCCCGCGACAGTCTCCTCCTACGAGCAGTACTTC CASSPIPATVSSYEQYF
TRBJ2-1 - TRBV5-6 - TGTGCCAGCAGCTTGGTTGCAGGTCAACCCTCCTACAATGAGCAGTTCTTC CASSLVAGQPSYNEQFF
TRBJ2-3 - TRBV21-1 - TGTGCCAGCAGTAGCCCCATACTGGAGTGTATAGATACGCAGTATTTT CASSSPILECIDTQYF
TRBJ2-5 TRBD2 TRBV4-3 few TGCGCCAGCAGCCAGACTAGCGTGGGCCAAGAGACCCAGTACTTC CASSQTSVGQETQYF
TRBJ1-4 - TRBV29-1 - TGCAGCGTTAGACCAACTAATGAAAAACTGTTTTTT CSVRPTNEKLFF
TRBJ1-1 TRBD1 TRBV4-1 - TGCGCCAGCAGCCCACGACAGGGTTATGGGTTATACACTGAAGCTTTCTTT CASSPRQGYGLYTEAFF
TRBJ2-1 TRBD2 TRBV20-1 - TGCAGTGCTAGAGATCTGGGGGGAGGGCCTTATGAGCAGTTCTTC CSARDLGGGPYEQFF
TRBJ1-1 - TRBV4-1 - TGCGCCAGCAGCCAAGTAAAAGGACGGTTGAACACTGAAGCTTTCTTT CASSQVKGRLNTEAFF
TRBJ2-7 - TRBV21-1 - TGTGCCAGCGGCTCTCCCCCGAGAGTAACCTACGAGCAGTACTTC CASGSPPRVTYEQYF
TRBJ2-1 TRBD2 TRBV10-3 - TGTGCCATCAGTGCGTGGGAGCGGGGCTACAATGAGCAGTTCTTC CAISAWERGYNEQFF
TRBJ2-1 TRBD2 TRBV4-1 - TGCGCCAGCAGCCAAGATCCGAGACTAGCACCCTATGAGCAGTTCTTC CASSQDPRLAPYEQFF
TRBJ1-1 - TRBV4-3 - TGCGCCAGCAGCCAAGACAGGGCCTACACTGAAGCTTTCTTT CASSQDRAYTEAFF
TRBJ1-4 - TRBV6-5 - TGTGCCAGCAGTTCCCCTCAGGGTCGGGAAAAACTGTTTTTT CASSSPQGREKLFF
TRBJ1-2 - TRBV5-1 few TGCGCCAGCAGCTTGGGGACAGCTCTTAATGGCTACACCTTC CASSLGTALNGYTF
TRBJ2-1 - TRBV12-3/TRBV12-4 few TGTGCCAGCAGCAGACGGGGCCCCCCATACAATGAGCAGTTCTTC CASSRRGPPYNEQFF
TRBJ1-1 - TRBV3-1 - TGTGCCAGCAGCCAAGATGGGGTTCAAACTGAAGCTTTCTTT CASSQDGVQTEAFF
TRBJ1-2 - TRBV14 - TGTGCCAGCAGCCCCTATTTGACAGAGAACTATGGCTACACCTTC CASSPYLTENYGYTF
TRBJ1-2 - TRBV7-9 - TGTGCCAGCAGCGATTTGGTGGGTGGCTACACCTTC CASSDLVGGYTF
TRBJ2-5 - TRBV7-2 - TGTGCCAGCAGCTTAGGAAACGGGGAGGCAGAGACCCAGTACTTC CASSLGNGEAETQYF
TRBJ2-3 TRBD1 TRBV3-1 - TGTGCCAGCAGCCACCCAGGGACAGATCCTGGAGCAGATACGCAGTATTTT CASSHPGTDPGADTQYF
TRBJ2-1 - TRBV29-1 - TGCAGCGTTGAAGATCTGGGACACATAAACAATGAGCAGTTCTTC CSVEDLGHINNEQFF
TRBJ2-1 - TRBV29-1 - TGCGCCGGGACGCTAGACTACAATGAGCAGTTCTTC CAGTLDYNEQFF
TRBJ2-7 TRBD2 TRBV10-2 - TGCGCCAGCAGTGGAATACCTACTAGCGGGGGGTGGTACGAGCAGTACTTC CASSGIPTSGGWYEQYF
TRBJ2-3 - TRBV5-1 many TGCGCCAGCAGCTTGGCCCTATTAGATACGCAGTATTTT CASSLALLDTQYF
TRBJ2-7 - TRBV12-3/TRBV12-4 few TGTGCCAGCAGTGTAGCTCGGACAGCCGAGCAGTACTTC CASSVARTAEQYF
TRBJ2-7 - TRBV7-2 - TGTGCCAGCAGCTTAGGTATTACCTACGAGCAGTACTTC CASSLGITYEQYF
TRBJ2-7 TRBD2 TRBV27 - TGTGCCAGCAGTTCCTGGACTAGCGGAACCTACGAGCAGTACTTC CASSSWTSGTYEQYF
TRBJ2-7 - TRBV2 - TGTGCCACCAATACAATCGGGAATACTTACGAGCAGTACTTC CATNTIGNTYEQYF
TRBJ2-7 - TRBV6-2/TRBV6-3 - TGTGCCAGCCGGGACTTGGGCGAGCAGTACTTC CASRDLGEQYF
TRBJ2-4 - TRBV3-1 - TGTGCCAGCAGCCAGCTAATCAAAAACATTCAGTACTTC CASSQLIKNIQYF